These 14 T cell receptor beta chains share one sample of origin, sequenced in a study of shared clonotypes between healthy human individuals. TCRdb's table, derived via immunoSEQ multiplex PCR, lists solely in-frame clones and lacks some. The data show 2 million to 3 million clones, 90% to 95% seen once. The material sequenced was naive CD4+ T cells from PBMCs. The subset is: CD45RA+ positively selected. These receptor sequences come from a man between 18 and 35 years old in good health. Some clones in this sample may be carry-over from other donors' samples.

This sequence joins TRBV30 and TRBJ2-2, with a tentative D call TRBD2 (6 bases). V was trimmed by 2 bases and J by 4 bases, leaving 11 bases between them. The CDR3 totals 14 residues. Germline assignment: CDR1 GTSNPN and CDR2 SVGIG (reference sequence). The CDR3 nucleotides are TGTGCCTGGAGTTCCGGGAGTGGCACCGGGGAGCTGTTTTTT. Protein: CAWSSGSGTGELFF.

The chain combines TRBV19 with TRBJ1-1; D is perhaps TRBD1 (5 bases). Germline lookup yields CDR1 LNHDA and CDR2 SQIVND (reference sequence). Trimming cost V 3 bases and J 0 bases, with 11 bases left between them. There are 15 residues in the CDR3. This CDR3 is CASSIIGAMNTEAFF. CDR3 DNA: TGTGCCAGTAGTATTATCGGGGCCATGAACACTGAAGCTTTCTTT.

The rearrangement joins TRBV2 to TRBJ1-5; TRBD1 aligns across 8 bases. Germline V CDR1 and CDR2: SNHLY, FYNNEI. This CDR3 spans 16 amino acids. Unmatched junction bases numbered 11, after V lost 5 bases and J lost 5 bases. The CDR3 spells CASSPTRTGLHQPQHF. As DNA, the CDR3 is TGTGCCAGCAGTCCGACCAGGACAGGGCTACATCAGCCCCAGCATTTT.

The chain links TRBV28 to TRBJ2-7; weak D call: TRBD2 (6 bases). Trimming removed 5 bases from V and 4 bases from J, with 9 bases in between. The germline CDR1 and CDR2 sequences are MDHEN and SYDVKM. The CDR3 loop spans 12 amino acids. The DNA of the CDR3 is TGTGCCAGCAGTGTCCGGGGGTACGAGCAGTACTTC. Protein product: CASSVRGYEQYF.

The rearrangement joins TRBV27 to TRBJ1-1; D might be TRBD1 (6 bases). The CDR3 runs 12 residues. The germline CDR1 and CDR2 sequences are MNHEY and SMNVEV (reference sequence). Trimming cost V 5 bases and J 7 bases, with 11 bases left between them. In nucleotides, the CDR3 is TGTGCCAGCAGTCCATTCAGGGGTGAAGCTTTCTTT. This translates into CASSPFRGEAFF.

A few counts support this clone. The gene calls are TRBV11-2 and TRBJ2-2; D is undetermined. With 5 bases removed from V and 7 bases from J, the gap between germline ends came to 14 bases. This CDR3 is 14 amino acids long. CDR1 is SGHAT, CDR2 FQNNGV, per germline. The CDR3 DNA is TGTGCCAGCAGCCCCTTCCGTCTGGGCGGGGAGCTGTTTTTT. It yields the protein CASSPFRLGGELFF.

CDR3 DNA: TGTGCCAGCAGCCTTCTAGCGGGGACACCCTACGAGCAGTACTTC. Protein sequence: CASSLLAGTPYEQYF. The V and J genes are TRBV6-6 and TRBJ2-7; 9 bases fit TRBD2. CDR1 and CDR2 from the germline V gene are MNHNY and SVGAGI (reference sequence). V gave up 6 bases and J gave up 2 bases; unmatched junction bases: 8. CDR3 length: 15 residues.

The chain links TRBV28 to TRBJ2-3; D ambiguous. This CDR3 region has 14 residues. The V gene lost 3 bases and the J gene lost 0 bases, with 7 bases spanning the gap. Germline V lookup: CDR1 MDHEN, CDR2 SYDVKM. The DNA of the CDR3 is TGTGCCAGCAGTTTTCAGGTTAGCACAGATACGCAGTATTTT. This codes for CASSFQVSTDTQYF.

The chain recombines TRBV19 with TRBJ1-5; D remains unclear. V lost 2 bases, J lost 0 bases, and 11 bases lay in between. The CDR3 is 16 amino acids. Germline-derived CDR1 and CDR2 are LNHDA and SQIVND (reference sequence). In nucleotides, the CDR3 is TGTGCCAGTAGTATACCTCGAAGAGATAGCAATCAGCCCCAGCATTTT. Translation: CASSIPRRDSNQPQHF.

The rearrangement uses TRBV21-1 and TRBJ1-5; the DNA was not used to check the table's D call, TRBD1. TRBV21-1 has pseudogene status. The CDR3 extends over 17 amino acids. CDR3 nucleotides: TGTGCCAGCAGCAAATCCCACAGTAGACATAGCAATCAGCCCCAGCATTTT. It encodes CASSKSHSRHSNQPQHF.

This clone was recorded once. The genes are TRBV5-6 and TRBJ1-2; unclear D gene. The germline V gene has CDR1 SGHDT and CDR2 YYEEEE. This CDR3 has 10 amino acids. V shed 6 bases and J shed 7 bases, with 7 bases lying between them. The CDR3 DNA is TGTGCCAGCACCTGGAGTGGCTACACCTTC. Translated, it gives CASTWSGYTF.

The chain is built from TRBV5-8 and TRBJ2-7, with 10 bases identical to TRBD2. Trimming cost V 3 bases and J 1 base; bases outside gene matches: 13. There are 18 residues in the CDR3. The germline gives CDR1 SGHTS, CDR2 YDEGEE. DNA for the CDR3: TGTGCCAGCAGCTGGGGGCTAGCGGGAGAGGGGGCGTCCTACGAGCAGTACTTC. Protein product: CASSWGLAGEGASYEQYF. Based on the CDR3 plus reference TRBV5-8 and TRBJ2-7, the full variable domain is EAGVTQSPTHLIKTRGQQATLRCSPISGHTSVYWYQQALGLGLQFLLWYDEGEERNRGNFPPRFSGRQFPNYSSELNVNALELEDSALYLCASSWGLAGEGASYEQYFGPGTRLTVT.

This clone has more than one count but fewer than ten. This chain's CDR3 is CASSEGEKLFF. The CDR3 nucleotides read TGCGCCAGCAGTGAGGGGGAAAAACTGTTTTTT. V is TRBV10-1 and J is TRBJ1-4; D is unclear. This CDR3 contains 11 residues. Per germline, CDR1 WNHNN and CDR2 SYGVQD (reference sequence). Trimming took off 2 bases at V and 8 bases at J, with 3 bases between the two ends.

In regard to this clone: An end of the junction differs from the germline gene, which may be a read error. The CDR3 region is CASSLWTSGDTDTQYF. DNA for the CDR3: TGTGCCAGCAGCTTATGGACTAGCGGGGACACAGATACGCAGTATTTT. This sequence joins TRBV27 and TRBJ2-3; the match to TRBD2 covers 12 bases. This CDR3 comprises 16 residues. The germline gives CDR1 MNHEY, CDR2 SMNVEV (reference sequence).